These 24 T cell receptor beta chains share one sample of origin, sequenced in a study of cytomegalovirus exposure and HLA in healthy donors. Primers included in the PCR were 60 Vbeta and 13 Jbeta primers. Assay used: immunoSEQ multiplex PCR; TCRdb lists only in-frame clones, some missing. Of about 160,000 clones listed, around four fifths are singletons. Material: PBMCs. The receptor set was obtained from a man aged 30 to 45 in good health and CMV-seronegative.

V and J are TRBV28 and TRBJ1-2; 8 bases fit TRBD1. The V segment lost 6 bases and the J segment 3 bases; nucleotides outside the gene matches: 9. CDR3 size: 15 residues. Germline loops: CDR1 MDHEN, CDR2 SYDVKM. CDR3 sequence: CASSNFGQGYYGYTF. CDR3 sequence (DNA): TGTGCCAGCAGCAACTTCGGACAGGGCTACTATGGCTACACCTTC.

This clone has a single count. The V gene is TRBV5-8, the J gene TRBJ1-2; no clear D gene. The CDR3 consists of 13 residues. V lost 2 bases and J lost 3, with 8 bases in between. Germline-derived CDR1 and CDR2 are SGHTS and YDEGEE. The CDR3 loop is CASSLSGYYGYTF. The CDR3 bases are TGTGCCAGCAGCTTATCCGGGTACTATGGCTACACCTTC.

V and J are TRBV19 and TRBJ2-1, with 8 nucleotides matching TRBD1. V lost 7 bases to trimming and J lost 3 bases; unmatched junction nucleotides: 17. Germline V lookup: CDR1 LNHDA, CDR2 SQIVND (reference sequence). This CDR3 has 18 amino acids. CDR3 coding DNA: TGTGCCAGTATGTCGGCAGGGGGCGATTTGAGGAGCTACAATGAGCAGTTCTTC. Its translation: CASMSAGGDLRSYNEQFF. The full variable domain, rest sourced from reference TRBV19 and TRBJ2-1, is DGGITQSPKYLFRKEGQNVTLSCEQNLNHDAMYWYRQDPGQGLRLIYYSQIVNDFQKGDIAEGYSVSREKKESFPLTVTSAQKNPTAFYLCASMSAGGDLRSYNEQFFGPGTRLTVL.

This chain connects TRBV2 to TRBJ2-1, with 9 bases that match TRBD1. CDR1 and CDR2 (germline): SNHLY, FYNNEI. After removal of 6 bases from V and 7 bases from J, the junction contained 10 bases not matched to a gene. This CDR3 is 15 amino acids long. CDR3 region: CASRGGQGNLNEQFF. CDR3 nucleotides: TGTGCCAGCAGGGGAGGACAGGGGAATTTGAATGAGCAGTTCTTC.

The chain carries TRBV7-2 and TRBJ2-5; 14 positions agree with TRBD2. The CDR3 loop spans 18 amino acids. Germline values: CDR1 SGHTA, CDR2 FQGNSA. Unmatched junction bases numbered 9, after V lost 5 bases and J lost 1 base. This CDR3 reads CASSPRLAGGWVQETQYF. The CDR3 DNA reads TGTGCCAGCAGCCCTAGACTAGCGGGGGGGTGGGTCCAAGAGACCCAGTACTTC.

This chain joins TRBV7-2 and TRBJ1-3, with D hard to call. The germline CDR1 and CDR2 sequences are SGHTA and FQGNSA. The V end was cut by 5 bases, the J end by 0 bases, with 14 bases between. The CDR3 contains 16 residues. The CDR3 DNA reads TGTGCCAGCAGCCCTACCCGGTCCCGCTCTGGAAACACCATATATTTT. Amino acids: CASSPTRSRSGNTIYF. The variable domain in full, completed from reference TRBV7-2 and TRBJ1-3, reads GAGVSQSPSNKVTEKGKDVELRCDPISGHTALYWYRQSLGQGLEFLIYFQGNSAPDKSGLPSDRFSAERTGGSVSTLTIQRTQQEDSAVYLCASSPTRSRSGNTIYFGEGSWLTVV.

The chain couples TRBV18 to TRBJ2-7, with TRBD1 as a possible D gene (5 bases). Germline V gene sequence: CDR1 KGHSH, CDR2 LQKENI. V was pared by 2 bases and J by 0 bases, with 8 bases between. This CDR3 region has 14 residues. CDR3 region: CASSPTGTSYEQYF. The CDR3, as DNA: TGTGCCAGCTCACCAACAGGTACCTCCTACGAGCAGTACTTC. Supplemented by reference TRBV18 and TRBJ2-7, the full variable domain reads NAGVMQNPRHLVRRRGQEARLRCSPMKGHSHVYWYRQLPEEGLKFMVYLQKENIIDESGMPKERFSAEFPKEGPSILRIQQVVRGDSAAYFCASSPTGTSYEQYFGPGTRLTVT.

V usage is TRBV6-5 and J usage is TRBJ2-7, with D possibly being TRBD1 (5 bases). V was pared by 5 bases and J by 7 bases, with 18 bases between. Germline V gene lookup returns CDR1 MNHEY and CDR2 SVGAGI. The CDR3 runs 14 residues. Here the CDR3 reads CASSHQNHQGEQYF. The CDR3 DNA reads TGTGCCAGCAGTCATCAAAACCACCAGGGAGAGCAGTACTTC.

The chain links TRBV11-2 to TRBJ1-6, with TRBD1 identical over 7 bases. Per the germline V gene, CDR1 is SGHAT and CDR2 is FQNNGV. There are 15 residues in the CDR3. The V and J ends lost 5 bases and 7 bases, in that order; junction bases with no gene match: 8. CDR3 bases: TGTGCCAGCAGCCCCGCCCCAGGGGGAAATTCACCCCTCCACTTT. The encoded protein is CASSPAPGGNSPLHF.

The count of this clone is one. This chain connects TRBV6-6 to TRBJ2-3, with D perhaps matching TRBD2 (6 bases). The CDR3 has 16 amino acids. V shed 0 bases and J shed 5 bases, with 15 bases lying between them. Germline V CDR1 and CDR2: MNHNY, SVGAGI (reference sequence). CDR3 bases: TGTGCCAGCAGTTACTCGGGTAGTAGGGGAGGAGATACGCAGTATTTT. It specifies CASSYSGSRGGDTQYF.

This clone was counted once. This sequence joins TRBV7-3 and TRBJ1-1; TRBD1 aligns across 10 bases. Germline CDR1 SGHTA, CDR2 FQGTGA. CDR3 length: 14 amino acids. Unmatched junction bases numbered 2, after V lost 4 bases and J lost 3 bases. CDR3 sequence reads: CASSSGQGDTEAFF. As DNA, the CDR3 is TGTGCCAGCAGCTCTGGACAGGGGGACACTGAAGCTTTCTTT.

The chain links TRBV11-2 to TRBJ2-3, with 8 positions matching TRBD1. The CDR3 loop spans 15 amino acids. Germline V gives CDR1 SGHAT, CDR2 FQNNGV. Losses at the gene ends were 2 bases for V and 3 bases for J; bases not matched to a gene: 4. The CDR3 DNA reads as TGTGCCAGCAGCTTAAACAGGGGGTTGACAGATACGCAGTATTTT. The encoded protein is CASSLNRGLTDTQYF.

The gene calls are TRBV28 and TRBJ2-2; TRBD1 agrees at 9 bases. CDR3 size: 21 residues. Germline loops: CDR1 MDHEN, CDR2 SYDVKM. V shed 5 bases and J 6 bases; nucleotides not matched to a gene: 25. CDR3 DNA: TGTGCCAGCAGTCAGACATACACTGACCCCGGGACAGGGAAGAGTGCCGGGGAGCTGTTTTTT. It yields the protein CASSQTYTDPGTGKSAGELFF.

The rearrangement links TRBV25-1 to TRBJ1-2; 7 bases align to TRBD1. Germline V gene sequence: CDR1 MGHDK, CDR2 SYGVNS. Unmatched junction bases numbered 2, after V lost 3 bases and J lost 4 bases. The length of the CDR3 is 13 residues. CDR3 nucleotides: TGTGCCAGCAGTGAGCGGGACAGCTATGGCTACACCTTC. This gives the protein CASSERDSYGYTF.

The rearrangement links TRBV2 to TRBJ2-1; 13 bases fit TRBD2. Unmatched junction bases numbered 3, after V lost 7 bases and J lost 0 bases. Per germline, CDR1 SNHLY and CDR2 FYNNEI. This CDR3 region has 16 residues. The CDR3 DNA follows: TGTGCCAGCACGCGGACTAGCGGGGGCTCCTACAATGAGCAGTTCTTC. This codes for CASTRTSGGSYNEQFF.

V and J are TRBV6-5 and TRBJ2-5; D call uncertain. The better agreement between TRBJ2-7 and the DNA end casts doubt on the J call. Germline-derived CDR1 and CDR2 are MNHEY and SVGAGI. The CDR3 has 14 amino acids. The CDR3 loop is CASSYAPPPYEQYF. The CDR3 DNA follows: TGTGCCAGCAGTTACGCCCCTCCCCCTTACGAGCAGTACTTC.

J is TRBJ1-1 and V is TRBV6-5, with no clear D. From germline, CDR1 is MNHEY and CDR2 SVGAGI. This CDR3 is built from 13 residues. V lost 2 bases and J 4 bases, leaving 8 bases between the germline ends. The CDR3 nucleotides read TGTGCCAGCAGTTACAGAGAATTCACTGAAGCTTTCTTT. Residues: CASSYREFTEAFF.

The V and J genes are TRBV7-2 and TRBJ1-3, with 7 bases matching TRBD1. V gave up 5 bases and J gave up 4 bases; unmatched junction bases: 8. This CDR3 has 15 amino acids. Looked up from germline, CDR1 is SGHTA and CDR2 is FQGNSA. The CDR3 DNA reads TGTGCCAGCAGCCCGGGACAGCTTAGCGGAAACACCATATATTTT. Translation gives CASSPGQLSGNTIYF.

This clone was seen a handful of times. V and J are TRBV4-1 and TRBJ1-5; TRBD1 aligns across 7 bases. This CDR3 is built from 14 residues. The ends lost 3 bases at V and 7 bases at J; junction bases unmatched: 6. The V gene's germline CDR1 is MGHRA and CDR2 YSYEKL. The CDR3 is CASSHQGVGQPQHF. CDR3 DNA sequence: TGCGCCAGCAGCCACCAGGGGGTAGGACAGCCCCAGCATTTT.

The chain couples TRBV4-1 to TRBJ2-5; the match to TRBD2 covers 15 bases. V gave up 3 bases and J gave up 10 bases; unmatched junction bases: 12. Germline CDR1 and CDR2: MGHRA and YSYEKL. The CDR3 sequence is 17 residues long. The CDR3 sequence: CASSHASRTSGGEGQYF. The CDR3 region has the DNA TGCGCCAGCAGCCACGCCTCCCGGACTAGCGGGGGGGAAGGCCAGTACTTC.

V is TRBV10-3 and J is TRBJ1-5; TRBD1 aligns across 7 bases. This CDR3 comprises 16 residues. V shed 6 bases, J shed 3 bases, and the junction held 11 bases outside the gene matches. CDR1 is ENHRY and CDR2 is SYGVKD in the germline V gene. The CDR3 reads CAIRAAGTANNQPQHF. The CDR3 DNA reads TGTGCCATCAGGGCGGCAGGGACAGCTAACAATCAGCCCCAGCATTTT.

The chain employs TRBV5-1 and TRBJ2-5, with TRBD1 identical over 11 bases. V trimming: 1 base; J trimming: 5 bases; junction bases outside the gene matches: 4. The CDR3 contains 15 residues. Germline V gene lookup returns CDR1 SGHRS and CDR2 YFSETQ. CDR3 in DNA: TGCGCCAGCAGCTTGAGGACAGGGGGCAGCGAGACCCAGTACTTC. This codes for CASSLRTGGSETQYF.

This clone was detected only once. V and J are TRBV19 and TRBJ1-5; TRBD1 agrees at 8 bases. Germline V lookup: CDR1 LNHDA, CDR2 SQIVND (reference sequence). The CDR3 covers 16 residues. Trimming took 7 bases from V and 6 from J; bases not matched to a gene: 14. CDR3 DNA: TGTGCCAGTATCAATCTCCCCGGACAGGGCAGTCAGCCCCAGCATTTT. Residues: CASINLPGQGSQPQHF.

The CDR3 loop reads CASSRTASFYGYTF. In DNA, the CDR3 is TGTGCCAGCAGCCGGACTGCCTCGTTCTATGGCTACACCTTC. V gene TRBV7-2 combines with J gene TRBJ1-2, with no clear D. Trimming left V 5 bases short and J 4 bases short, with 14 bases between. Germline CDR1 SGHTA, CDR2 FQGNSA. CDR3 length: 14 residues.